This T cell receptor (beta chain) was sequenced for a study of beta chain features in type 1 diabetes. Study-wide results and caveats: There were fewer insertions and more deletions at the VDJ junctions of type 1 diabetes patients. The study found moderately but significantly shorter TCRB CDR3s in all four CD4+ subsets of Type 1 diabetes patients.

The sequenced template was cDNA made from the entire isolated RNA. The protocol was immunoSEQ multiplex PCR, while the TCRdb copy is restricted to in-frame clones and leaves out a portion. This sample has 630,000 or so clones, with more than 13% found just once. The V gene's germline CDR1 is SGDLS and CDR2 YYNGEE. The CDR3 contains 17 residues. V shed 4 bases and J 8 bases; nucleotides not matched to a gene: 18. Sampling consisted of one heparinised blood draw per donor, averaging about 110 mL. This clone was counted a few times. The target antigen is unknown. Sequencing was done on a sample of naive CD4+ T cells from blood. The source is a man between 18 and 29 years old with type 1 diabetes. This rearrangement joins TRBV9 to TRBJ2-1, with 7 bases fitting TRBD2. Here the CDR3 reads CASSRGPAGLSDDEQFF. In nucleotides, the CDR3 is TGTGCCAGCAGCCGAGGCCCAGCGGGACTGTCGGACGATGAGCAGTTCTTC.